The 23 T cell receptor beta chains given below trace back to one sample, sequenced in a study of T cells in Graves' hyperthyroidism and ophthalmopathy. Amplified TCR beta CDR3 regions derived from RNA transcripts. The HTBI primer set was used in a first-round RT-PCR of the TCR CDR3. Each CDR3 protein is one row after TCRdb ran MiXCR on the multiplex PCR reads. The sample holds hundreds of thousands of distinct CDR3 sequences, over 35% seen once. Sequenced input: blood. The receptors stem from a man aged 18 to 35 with Graves' hyperthyroidism.

The chain couples TRBV19 to TRBJ2-5, with 8 bases fitting TRBD1. This CDR3 has 13 amino acids. In germline, CDR1 is LNHDA, CDR2 SQIVND (reference sequence). V gave up 10 bases and J gave up 5 bases; unmatched junction bases: 9. The CDR3: CATRGQGGETQYF. The CDR3 DNA reads TGTGCCACCCGAGGACAGGGTGGGGAGACCCAGTACTTC.

The chain uses TRBV7-9 and TRBJ1-6; D uncertain. The CDR3 is 14 residues long. V was cut by 6 bases and J by 7 bases, with 13 bases left in between. Germline lookup yields CDR1 SEHNR and CDR2 FQNEAQ (reference sequence). DNA for the CDR3: TGTGCCAGCAGTTTATATGCCCAGAATTCACCCCTCCACTTT. It is translated as CASSLYAQNSPLHF.

The V and J genes are TRBV2 and TRBJ2-1; D assignment may be TRBD1 or TRBD2 (5 bases each). The CDR3 covers 14 residues. V lost 6 bases and J lost 7, with 16 bases in between. The germline CDR1 and CDR2 sequences are SNHLY and FYNNEI. CDR3 coding DNA: TGTGCCAGCAGGGGGACGCAGGTGGGGAATGAGCAGTTCTTC. It is translated as CASRGTQVGNEQFF.

In this sample, this clonotype turned up many times. V and J are TRBV12-3 or TRBV12-4 and TRBJ1-1; D perhaps matches TRBD1 (6 bases). The germline V and J ends were trimmed by 6 bases and 12 bases, with 14 bases remaining between them. The CDR3 is made up of 11 amino acids. CDR3 sequence reads: CASSRRGGTFF. The CDR3 nucleotides read TGTGCCAGCAGCCGCAGGGGAGGGACTTTCTTT.

This clonotype was observed a handful of times. The chain recombines TRBV20-1 with TRBJ2-5; TRBD2 matches at 16 bases. CDR1 is DFQATT, CDR2 SNEGSKA, per germline (reference sequence). The CDR3 is 17 residues long. V trimming: 8 bases; J trimming: 4 bases; junction bases outside the gene matches: 13. The CDR3 region has the DNA TGCAGTAGGGCCTGGGGACTAGCGGGAGGGCCTTCAGAGACCCAGTACTTC. Protein product: CSRAWGLAGGPSETQYF.

V gene TRBV11-1 combines with J gene TRBJ2-6; D not resolved. V lost 7 bases, J lost 1 base, and 14 bases lay in between. Germline V gene data show CDR1 as SGHAT and CDR2 as FQDESV (reference sequence). The CDR3 has 16 residues. The DNA of the CDR3 is TGTGCCAGCACTCCCTCCCCGCAATCTGGGGCCAACGTCCTGACTTTC. Protein product: CASTPSPQSGANVLTF.

This clonotype occurred a few times. The V call is TRBV7-8, the J call TRBJ1-6; D uncertain. CDR1 SGHVS and CDR2 FQNEAQ come from the germline V gene. Trimming removed 5 bases at V and 7 bases at J, with 9 bases between. The CDR3 covers 13 residues. The CDR3 bases are TGTGCCAGCAGCCCGAATCGGAATTCACCCCTCCACTTT. This translates into CASSPNRNSPLHF.

A few counts support this clonotype. This rearrangement joins TRBV29-1 to TRBJ2-7; D is unresolved. This CDR3 has 13 residues. The germline V gene encodes CDR1 SQVTM and CDR2 ANQGSEA. The V and J ends lost 4 bases and 2 bases respectively, with 12 bases between them. The CDR3 here is CSVGVSGTYEQYF. The CDR3 DNA reads TGCAGCGTTGGGGTATCTGGGACCTACGAGCAGTACTTC.

V usage is TRBV12-3 or TRBV12-4 and J usage is TRBJ1-3; TRBD1 is a possible D gene (6 bases). CDR3 length: 15 residues. V lost 6 bases and J lost 0, with 12 bases in between. CDR3 DNA: TGTGCCAGCAGGGGTACAGGGAACTCTGGAAACACCATATATTTT. Translated, it gives CASRGTGNSGNTIYF.

The V and J genes are TRBV24-1 and TRBJ1-2; 7 nucleotides align to TRBD1. Germline V gene data show CDR1 as KGHDR and CDR2 as SFDVKD. The CDR3 is 12 residues long. Unmatched junction bases numbered 5, after V lost 9 bases and J lost 5 bases. Written as DNA, the CDR3 is TGTGCCACCTCCGGGACAGCGTATGGCTACACCTTC. Translated: CATSGTAYGYTF.

The chain recombines TRBV29-1 with TRBJ1-2; 7 bases are shared with TRBD1. The CDR3 runs 12 residues. Germline trimming cut 6 bases from V and 5 bases from J; bases unmatched to any gene: 6. Germline V lookup: CDR1 SQVTM, CDR2 ANQGSEA. Here the CDR3 DNA reads TGCAGCGTCGCTGACAGGGAGTATGGCTACACCTTC. This sequence encodes CSVADREYGYTF.

In the case of this clonotype: This clone may be a read error of a much larger clone one base away. The rearrangement uses TRBV7-9 and TRBJ2-7, with 8 positions matching TRBD1. The CDR3 is 13 amino acids. The germline V gene has CDR1 SEHNR and CDR2 FQNEAQ (reference sequence). V gave up 6 bases and J gave up 8 bases; unmatched junction bases: 9. The DNA for the CDR3 is TGTGCCAGCAGGCTAGGGACAGGCGACAAGCAGTACTTC. This gives the protein CASRLGTGDKQYF.

This clonotype was seen a handful of times. One junction end does not reproduce the germline sequence, and a read error may be involved. The rearrangement joins TRBV10-2 to TRBJ1-5, with TRBD1 identical over 8 bases. Germline loops: CDR1 WSHSY, CDR2 SAAADI. The CDR3 spans 16 residues. The CDR3 loop reads CASSFGTGLSNQPQHF. The CDR3 region has the DNA TGTGCCAGCAGTTTCGGGACAGGACTTAGCAATCAGCCCCAGCATTTT.

To note about this clonotype: Its ends do not fully match the called genes, so a read error is possible. The chain is built from TRBV3-1 and TRBJ2-5; TRBD1 matches at 10 bases. Per the germline V gene, CDR1 is LGHDT and CDR2 is YNNKEL (reference sequence). CDR3 length equals 15 residues. The CDR3 DNA follows: TGTGCCAGCAACCAAGGACAGGGGGTCCAAGAGACCCAGTACTTC. Its protein product is CASNQGQGVQETQYF.

The chain employs TRBV2 and TRBJ2-5; D may be TRBD1 (6 bases). The CDR3 consists of 13 residues. CDR1 is SNHLY and CDR2 is FYNNEI in the germline V gene. V gave up 5 bases and J gave up 5 bases, with 12 bases separating them. CDR3 amino acids: CASSYLGAETQYF. CDR3 nucleotide sequence: TGTGCCAGCAGTTATCTGGGGGCGGAGACCCAGTACTTC.

This clonotype occurred many times. The rearrangement joins TRBV15 to TRBJ2-7, with a tentative D call TRBD1 (5 bases). Germline-derived CDR1 and CDR2 are LNHNV and YYDKDF (reference sequence). Trimming stripped 4 bases from V and 0 bases from J, with 13 bases between. The CDR3 extends over 15 amino acids. Written as DNA, the CDR3 is TGTGCCACCAGCAATGGGGCCAGGATCTCCTACGAGCAGTACTTC. Translation gives CATSNGARISYEQYF. The full variable domain, completed using reference TRBV15 and TRBJ2-7, is DAMVIQNPRYQVTQFGKPVTLSCSQTLNHNVMYWYQQKSSQAPKLLFHYYDKDFNNEADTPDNFQSRRPNTSFCFLDIRSPGLGDTAMYLCATSNGARISYEQYFGPGTRLTVT.

The CDR3 here is CASKRTGTEAFF. In nucleotides, the CDR3 is TGTGCCAGCAAAAGGACAGGCACTGAAGCTTTCTTT. V is TRBV6-6 and J is TRBJ1-1; 7 bases agree with TRBD1. CDR3 size: 12 residues. CDR1 and CDR2 (germline): MNHNY, SVGAGI (reference sequence). The trim removed 7 bases at V and 4 bases at J, leaving 3 bases unmatched.

This clonotype was seen ten or more times. The chain has TRBV20-1 and TRBJ2-5; 7 nucleotides agree with TRBD1. The germline gives CDR1 DFQATT, CDR2 SNEGSKA (reference sequence). The CDR3 extends over 13 amino acids. The J segment lost 4 bases and the V segment lost 0 bases, leaving 2 bases of the junction unmatched. The chain's CDR3 is CSARDYRGETQYF. Here the CDR3 DNA reads TGCAGTGCTAGAGATTACAGGGGAGAGACCCAGTACTTC.

J is TRBJ1-5 and V is TRBV6-5, with D maybe TRBD1 (6 bases). This CDR3 has 14 residues. In germline, CDR1 is MNHEY, CDR2 SVGAGI. V was cut by 2 bases and J by 4 bases, with 9 bases left in between. The DNA of the CDR3 is TGTGCCAGCAGTTACAGCACAGGGAATCAGCCCCAGCATTTT. As protein: CASSYSTGNQPQHF.

This clonotype appeared a few times. V gene TRBV6-1 combines with J gene TRBJ1-1, with D possibly matching TRBD1 (5 bases). The ends were cut back, 9 bases at V and 0 bases at J, with 11 bases in the middle. The CDR3 contains 13 residues. Germline V gene sequence: CDR1 MNHNS, CDR2 SASEGT. For the CDR3, the DNA is TGTGCCAGTACGGGGGGGATGAACACTGAAGCTTTCTTT. This codes for CASTGGMNTEAFF.

The chain couples TRBV10-3 to TRBJ2-7; 9 nucleotides agree with TRBD1. CDR1 is ENHRY, CDR2 SYGVKD, per germline. CDR3 length: 13 residues. V shed 10 bases and J 6 bases; nucleotides not matched to a gene: 10. The CDR3 spells CASGSGQGAEQYF. CDR3 nucleotides: TGTGCCAGCGGCTCGGGACAGGGTGCCGAGCAGTACTTC.

With respect to this clonotype: A read error may explain this, as a much larger clone is one base away. The rearrangement links TRBV10-3 to TRBJ2-7; D not resolved. Deletions cut 10 bases from V and 3 bases from J, with 10 bases between. CDR1 ENHRY and CDR2 SYGVKD come from the germline V gene. The CDR3 spans 11 residues. CDR3 bases: TGTGCCACCCAGTTCTACTACGAGCAGTACTTC. Its translation is CATQFYYEQYF.

The chain combines TRBV11-2 with TRBJ2-6, with D maybe TRBD1 (5 bases). The CDR3 runs to 12 residues. The germline gives CDR1 SGHAT, CDR2 FQNNGV. As DNA, the CDR3 is TGTGTTTGGGGCTGGGGGGCCAACGTCCTGACTTTC. The encoded protein is CVWGWGANVLTF.